This TCR beta chain was profiled in a study of T cell changes during pregnancy in multiple sclerosis. Assay: immunoSEQ multiplex PCR; the TCRdb copy retains only in-frame clones and omits some. Here the sample spans about 45,000 clones, under 95% being singletons. Germline CDR1 is SQVTM and CDR2 is ANQGSEA. The V segment lost 8 bases and the J segment 8 bases; nucleotides outside the gene matches: 12. This CDR3 contains 15 residues. The V call is TRBV29-1, the J call TRBJ2-3, with 14 bases lining up with TRBD2. This clonotype was sampled from a female donor with multiple sclerosis, enrolled in a pregnancy study. The sequenced sample was CD4+ T cells from peripheral blood mononuclear cells, obtained in the third trimester of pregnancy. CDR3 in DNA: TGCAGCATACGGAGCGAGGGGACTAGCGGGAGTACGCAGTATTTT. Its translation is CSIRSEGTSGSTQYF.